What follows is one T cell receptor (beta chain) and its context. Its antigen specificity is not known. Base-call qualities are not available, and no considerably larger clone is one nucleotide away. Looking up the germline V gene (reference sequence) yields CDR1 LNHDA and CDR2 SQIVND. V is shortened by 7 bases, J by 0 bases, and the region joining them spans 19 bases. The CDR3 holds 17 amino acids from the cysteine to the phenylalanine. Kept here is only the CDR3 DNA, which spans 51 bases and is read in frame from base 1. This record belongs to a study of long-term antiretroviral therapy in people with HIV (dated by TCRdb to the early 2020s). General notes on the study: The earliest samples were collected about a decade before the 2015 WHO recommendation for immediate ART, when ART was typically delayed until CD4 counts fell. No cross-contamination during QIAcube processing turned up in test extractions that ran a monoclonal T-cell line alongside approximately 35 polyclonal samples. About 35% of the 30 participants with HIV were female. Whether ART initiation and durable HIV suppression were associated with changes in peripheral blood TRB repertoire composition and diversity was tested in a retrospective serial study. A total of over 150 cryopreserved PBMC samples came from 25 to 35 adults with confirmed HIV infection and were collected serially over a mean of approximately 6 years (range 1-12). What the study reported, not specific to this receptor: Limited PBMC availability meant only the TCR beta chain was sequenced, without alpha chain pairing. Starting ART was linked to a significant rise in TRB diversity, yet even after long-term ART the diversity remained significantly lower than in transplant donor controls. The samples span the years 2004 to 2017, and the ART regimens used may be less effective than current regimens. Because pre-ART samples had limited cell numbers, profiling was done on unsorted PBMC rather than on sorted CD4+ and CD8+ T cells. Compared with controls, HIV repertoires had narrower CDR3 length ranges, and the network structure pointed to an antigen-experienced repertoire that shifted only slightly toward naive after ART. Expanded TRB clones identified before ART initiation dominated the repertoire at all time points, although this dominance fluctuated and declined in many PLHIV after ART. No data were available on ART adherence, viral resistance or therapy changes, limiting inferences about post-ART repertoire changes.

The immunoSEQ hsTCRB v3.0 assay was used at survey level resolution to sequence the TRB variable region. TRB sequencing targeted a depth of about 40,000-50,000 T-cell genomes per sample. Pooled TRB libraries were sequenced on an Illumina MiSeq with a v3 150-cycle kit. As for how the authors treated the data: Repertoire analysis ran in R within a reproducible Nextflow workflow covering QC, data transformation and analysis. Custom analyses were implemented in LymphoSeq2, an R package for AIRR-Seq data exploration. A few samples yielding fewer than 5000 total TRB sequences were excluded, leaving 150 to 200 analyzed HIV repertoires. Among the roughly 190 retained HIV repertoires, about 60 were collected before ART initiation and around 130 were collected after ART initiation. Each repertoire was downsampled to 5000 TRB nucleotide sequences, and summary statistics were averaged across 100 downsampling iterations. TRB sequences were retained for analysis only if CDR3 regions of at least seven amino acids were present. Diversity was measured with a Shannon entropy-derived clonality score and the Gini coefficient. Repertoire networks linked the top 5000 CDR3 amino acid sequences whenever two sequences differed by an edit distance of one. GLIPH2 predicted antigen specificity groups and MHC restriction for TRB CDR3 amino acid sequences. To flag known CMV, EBV, HIV or tissue antigen associations, CDR3 amino acid sequences were matched against VDJdb and McPAS-TCR. Pre-ART, post-ART and control groups were compared with Wilcoxon signed-rank tests and Holm-Bonferroni correction. What TCRdb holds here is the immuneACCESS table cut down to in-frame rearrangements. Part of the clones is not present; checked against another copy, under half of the missing clones reflect an unresolved V gene, and the others are unexplained. The DNA was the basis for D and trimming; V, J and clone size are from that table. The sample table records 15,000 to 20,000 clones; approximately 88% of these occur just once. Approximately 7.7% of the sample lies in the top ten.

Inclusion was restricted to participants for whom at least one PBMC sample before ART initiation and at least two post-ART samples were available. Every participant with HIV received treatment in the United States of America. Before DNA extraction, cryopreserved samples containing about 0.95-10 million PBMC were thawed and washed. At the time of the earliest PBMC sample, participants with HIV were aged between roughly 23 and 60 years. Each participant contributed PBMC samples from 1-4 timepoints before ART initiation and 2-8 timepoints after ART initiation, with a median of 7 samples. For every participant, serial HIV viral load, CD4+ T-cell count, ART history and demographic data were obtained. Genomic DNA was extracted from unsorted PBMC with a Qiagen kit on a QIAcube, with processing performed in batches of 12 samples.

The sequences come from unsorted PBMCs, collected 0.9 years after starting antiretroviral therapy. The receptor comes from a man younger than 30 with HIV. In this chain, TRBV19 is recombined with TRBJ1-5; matching of 6 bases hints at TRBD1 as the D gene. The CDR3 loop reads CASTNALGQYSNQPQHF. The sequenced DNA: TGTGCCAGTACCAACGCATTAGGACAGTATAGCAATCAGCCCCAGCATTTT.